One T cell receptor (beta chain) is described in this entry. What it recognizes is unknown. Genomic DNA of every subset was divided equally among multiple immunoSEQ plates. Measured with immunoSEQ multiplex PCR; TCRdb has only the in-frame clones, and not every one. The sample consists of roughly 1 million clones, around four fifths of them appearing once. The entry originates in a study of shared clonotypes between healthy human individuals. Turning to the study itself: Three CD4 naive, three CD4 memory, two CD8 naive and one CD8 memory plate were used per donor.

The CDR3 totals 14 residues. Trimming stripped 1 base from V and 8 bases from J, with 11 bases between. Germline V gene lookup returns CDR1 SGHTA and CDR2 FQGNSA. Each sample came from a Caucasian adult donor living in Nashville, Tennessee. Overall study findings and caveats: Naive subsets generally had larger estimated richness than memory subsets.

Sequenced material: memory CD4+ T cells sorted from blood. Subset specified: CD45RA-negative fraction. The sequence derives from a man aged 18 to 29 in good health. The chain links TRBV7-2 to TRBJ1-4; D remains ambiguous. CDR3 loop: CASSLGDSREKLFF. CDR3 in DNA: TGTGCCAGCAGCTTAGGAGACTCTCGAGAAAAACTGTTTTTT.